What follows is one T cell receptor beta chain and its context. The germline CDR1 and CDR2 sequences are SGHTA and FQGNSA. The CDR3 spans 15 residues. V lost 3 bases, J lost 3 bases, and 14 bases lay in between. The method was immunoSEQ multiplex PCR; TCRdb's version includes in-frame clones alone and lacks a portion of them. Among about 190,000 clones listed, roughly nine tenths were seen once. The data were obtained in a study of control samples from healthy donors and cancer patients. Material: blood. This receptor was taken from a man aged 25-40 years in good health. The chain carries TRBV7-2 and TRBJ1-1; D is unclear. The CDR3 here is CASSFYLLRDTEAFF. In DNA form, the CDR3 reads TGTGCCAGCAGCTTTTATCTACTACGGGACACTGAAGCTTTCTTT.